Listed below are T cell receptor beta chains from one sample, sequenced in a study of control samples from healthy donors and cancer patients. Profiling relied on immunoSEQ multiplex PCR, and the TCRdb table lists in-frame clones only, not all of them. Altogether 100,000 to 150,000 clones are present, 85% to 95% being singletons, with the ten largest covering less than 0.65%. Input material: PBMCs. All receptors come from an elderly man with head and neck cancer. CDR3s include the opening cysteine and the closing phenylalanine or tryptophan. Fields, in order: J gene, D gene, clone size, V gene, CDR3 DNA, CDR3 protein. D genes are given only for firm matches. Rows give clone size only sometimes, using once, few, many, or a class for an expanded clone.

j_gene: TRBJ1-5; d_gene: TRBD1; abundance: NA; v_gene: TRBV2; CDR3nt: TGTGCCAGCAGTGTTGGGACAGGAGGCAATCAGCCCCAGCATTTT; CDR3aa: CASSVGTGGNQPQHF
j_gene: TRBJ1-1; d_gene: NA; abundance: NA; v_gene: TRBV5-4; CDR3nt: TGTGCCAGCAGCTTGGGCCGGAAGGCTGAAGCTTTCTTT; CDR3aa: CASSLGRKAEAFF
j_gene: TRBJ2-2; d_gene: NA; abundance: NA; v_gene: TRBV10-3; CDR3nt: TGTGCCATCAGTGAGTCAGGGCTAGCGCTGAACACCGGGGAGCTGTTTTTT; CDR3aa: CAISESGLALNTGELFF
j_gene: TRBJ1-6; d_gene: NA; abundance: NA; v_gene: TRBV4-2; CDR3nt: TGTGCCAGCAGCCAAGATGGTCCTATCTCCTATAATTCACCCCTCCACTTT; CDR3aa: CASSQDGPISYNSPLHF
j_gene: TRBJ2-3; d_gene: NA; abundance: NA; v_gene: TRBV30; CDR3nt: TGTGCCTGGAGTGAACCTCACACAGATACGCAGTATTTT; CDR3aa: CAWSEPHTDTQYF
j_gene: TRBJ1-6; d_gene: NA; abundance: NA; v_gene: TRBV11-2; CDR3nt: TGTGCCAGCAGCCCCGGAGATAAGCTCCACTTT; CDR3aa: CASSPGDKLHF
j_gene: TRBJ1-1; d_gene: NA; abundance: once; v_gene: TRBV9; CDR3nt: TGTGCCAGCAGCGTAGCTGGGGGGGCAAGGAACACTGAAGCTTTCTTT; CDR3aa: CASSVAGGARNTEAFF
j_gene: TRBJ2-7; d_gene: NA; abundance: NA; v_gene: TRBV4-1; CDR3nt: TGCGCCAGCAGCCAAGATACCCGGGTTGGGCTAGCAAGGTACTTC; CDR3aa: CASSQDTRVGLARYF
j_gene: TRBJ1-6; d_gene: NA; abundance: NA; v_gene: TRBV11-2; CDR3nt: TGTGCCAGCAGCTTACGTGGGGCTATAGGATCACCCCTCCACTTT; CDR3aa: CASSLRGAIGSPLHF
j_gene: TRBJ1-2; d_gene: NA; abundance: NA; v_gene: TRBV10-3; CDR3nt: TGTGCCATCAGTGAGGACAGCTATGGCTACACCTTC; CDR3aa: CAISEDSYGYTF
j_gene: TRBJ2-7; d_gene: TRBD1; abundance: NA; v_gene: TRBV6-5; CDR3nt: TGTGCCGCCCGCAGGGGGCTCGACGAGCAGTACTTC; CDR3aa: CAARRGLDEQYF
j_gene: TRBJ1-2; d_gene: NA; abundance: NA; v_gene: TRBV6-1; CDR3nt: TGTGCCAGCAGTGAAGGGGGATTAATTTATGGCTACACCTTC; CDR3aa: CASSEGGLIYGYTF
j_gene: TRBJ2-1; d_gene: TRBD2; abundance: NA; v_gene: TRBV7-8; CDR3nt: TGTGCCAGCAGCAGTGGGACTAGCGAATACTCCTACAATGAGCAGTTCTTC; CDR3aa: CASSSGTSEYSYNEQFF
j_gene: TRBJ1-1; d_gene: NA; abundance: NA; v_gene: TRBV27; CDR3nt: TGTGCCAGCAGTTCTACTTTGACTGCCCTCTCGATATCTTTCTTT; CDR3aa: CASSSTLTALSISFF
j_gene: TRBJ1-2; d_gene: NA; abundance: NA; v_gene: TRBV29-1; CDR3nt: TGCAGCGTTCATACCACCGAGCAAAAGGACGGGAACTATGGCTACACCTTC; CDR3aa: CSVHTTEQKDGNYGYTF
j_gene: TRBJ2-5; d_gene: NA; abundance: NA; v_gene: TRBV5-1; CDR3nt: TGCGCCAGCAGCTTGGCCCGCGAGACCCAGTACTTC; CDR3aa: CASSLARETQYF
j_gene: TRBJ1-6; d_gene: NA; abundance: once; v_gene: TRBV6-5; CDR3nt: TGTGCCAGCGACCTCCCCGGCCTCGGGAATTCACCCCTCCACTTT; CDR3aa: CASDLPGLGNSPLHF
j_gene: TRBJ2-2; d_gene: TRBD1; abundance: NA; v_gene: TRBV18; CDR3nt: TGTGCCAGCTCACCAGGACAGGACGGGGAGCTGTTTTTT; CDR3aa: CASSPGQDGELFF
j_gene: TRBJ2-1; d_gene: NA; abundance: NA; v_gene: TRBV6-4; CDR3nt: TGTGCCAGCAGTCCCTTCCCCGGCGGACGGAACTACAATGAGCAGTTCTTC; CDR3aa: CASSPFPGGRNYNEQFF
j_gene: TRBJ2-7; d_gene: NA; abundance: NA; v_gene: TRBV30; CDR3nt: TGTGCCTGGAGTGTACTGGAGGGGGGGGAGCAGTACTTC; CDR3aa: CAWSVLEGGEQYF
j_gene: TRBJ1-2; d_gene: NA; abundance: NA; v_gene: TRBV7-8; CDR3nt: TGTGCCAGCAGCTTAGGTGGAGGGTTCTATGGCTACACCTTC; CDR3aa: CASSLGGGFYGYTF
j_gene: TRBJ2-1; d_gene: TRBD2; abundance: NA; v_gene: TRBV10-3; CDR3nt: TGTGCCATCAGTGTTGTGGGACTAGCATACAATGAGCAGTTCTTC; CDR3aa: CAISVVGLAYNEQFF
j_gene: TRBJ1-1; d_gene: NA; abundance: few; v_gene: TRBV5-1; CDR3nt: TGCGCCAGCAGCTTCGTAGGGGGTCCGGACACTGAAGCTTTCTTT; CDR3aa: CASSFVGGPDTEAFF
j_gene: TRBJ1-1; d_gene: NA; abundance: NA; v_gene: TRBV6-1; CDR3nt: TGTGCCAGCAGTGAATTAGAGGGGATCGGCACTGAAGCTTTCTTT; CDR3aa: CASSELEGIGTEAFF
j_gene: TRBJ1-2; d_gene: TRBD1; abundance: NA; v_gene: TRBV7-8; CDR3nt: TGTGCCAGCAGCTTAGAGGCAGGGGGCAGTGGCTACACCTTC; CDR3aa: CASSLEAGGSGYTF
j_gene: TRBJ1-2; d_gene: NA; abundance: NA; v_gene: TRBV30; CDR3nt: TGTGCCTGGAGTGTACAAAGGGTCCCCTATCTGGGGTACACCTTC; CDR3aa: CAWSVQRVPYLGYTF
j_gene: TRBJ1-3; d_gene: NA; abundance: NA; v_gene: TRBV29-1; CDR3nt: TGCAGCGTTGTCGGGGGCGGAAACACCATATATTTT; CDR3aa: CSVVGGGNTIYF
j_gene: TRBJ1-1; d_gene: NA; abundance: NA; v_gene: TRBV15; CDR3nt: TGTGCCACCAGCAGAGAGGGGAACACTGAAGCTTTCTTT; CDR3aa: CATSREGNTEAFF
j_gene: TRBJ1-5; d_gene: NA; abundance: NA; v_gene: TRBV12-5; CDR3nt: TGTGCTAGTGGTCCAGACCTTCAGACAGCCCTCAATCAGCCCCAGCATTTT; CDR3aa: CASGPDLQTALNQPQHF
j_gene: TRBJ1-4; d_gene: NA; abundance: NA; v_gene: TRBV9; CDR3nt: TGTGCCAGCAGCGTAGACCCGGGGATGGGTGAAAAACTGTTTTTT; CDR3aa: CASSVDPGMGEKLFF
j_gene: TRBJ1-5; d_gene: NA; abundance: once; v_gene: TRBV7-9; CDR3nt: TGTGCCAGCAGCTTAGAGCAGGGCACTAGCAATCAGCCCCAGCATTTT; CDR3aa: CASSLEQGTSNQPQHF
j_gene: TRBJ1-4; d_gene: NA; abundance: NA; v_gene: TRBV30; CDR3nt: TGTGCCTGGAGGTCAAGCTGGGGGTATGAAAAACTGTTTTTT; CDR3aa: CAWRSSWGYEKLFF
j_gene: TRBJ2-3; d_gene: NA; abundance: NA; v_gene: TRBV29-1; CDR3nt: TGCAGCGGCACCATCCCCTTCACAGATACGCAGTATTTT; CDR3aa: CSGTIPFTDTQYF
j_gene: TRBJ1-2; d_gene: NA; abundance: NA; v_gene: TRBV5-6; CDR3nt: TGTGCCAGCAGCTTGGGGGACGGTCATAACTATGGCTACACCTTC; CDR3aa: CASSLGDGHNYGYTF
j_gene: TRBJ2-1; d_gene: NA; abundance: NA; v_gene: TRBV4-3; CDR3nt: TGCGCCAGCAGCCAAGTTGGGATCAGGGAGGCTGAGCAGTTCTTC; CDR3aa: CASSQVGIREAEQFF
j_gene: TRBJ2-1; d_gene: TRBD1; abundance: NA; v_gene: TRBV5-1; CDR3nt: TGCGCCAGCAGCGTCCGGGACAGGCGCAATGAGCAGTTCTTC; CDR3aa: CASSVRDRRNEQFF
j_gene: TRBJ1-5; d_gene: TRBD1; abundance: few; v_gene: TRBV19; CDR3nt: TGTGCCAGTCAGACAGGGGCTAGCAATCAGCCCCAGCATTTT; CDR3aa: CASQTGASNQPQHF
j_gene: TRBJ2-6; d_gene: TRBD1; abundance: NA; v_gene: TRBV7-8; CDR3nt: TGTGCCAGCAGCTACAGGGGCTCTGGGGCCAACGTCCTGACTTTC; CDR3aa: CASSYRGSGANVLTF
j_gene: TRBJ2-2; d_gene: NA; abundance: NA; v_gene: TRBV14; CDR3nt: TGTGCCAGCAGCCAAAATACTCCGCTACGGAACACCGGGGAGCTGTTTTTT; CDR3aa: CASSQNTPLRNTGELFF
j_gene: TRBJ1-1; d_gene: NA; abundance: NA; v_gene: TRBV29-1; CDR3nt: TGCAGCGTTGAGCGAGGGGAGGGAACTGAAGCTTTCTTT; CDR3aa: CSVERGEGTEAFF
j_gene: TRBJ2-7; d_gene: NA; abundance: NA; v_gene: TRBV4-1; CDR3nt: TGCGCCAGCAGCCAAGAAAGGGCATGTTGCGAGCAGTACTTC; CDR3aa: CASSQERACCEQYF
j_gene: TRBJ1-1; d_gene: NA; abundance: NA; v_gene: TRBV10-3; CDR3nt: TGTGCCATCAGAGAACCCGGGCACATGAACACTGAAGCTTTCTTT; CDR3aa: CAIREPGHMNTEAFF
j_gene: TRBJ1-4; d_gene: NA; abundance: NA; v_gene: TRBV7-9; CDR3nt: TGTGCCAGCAGCCATTGGAGCCGCGAGGGAGAAGAAAAACTGTTTTTT; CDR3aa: CASSHWSREGEEKLFF
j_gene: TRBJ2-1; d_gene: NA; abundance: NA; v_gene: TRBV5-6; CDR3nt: TGTGCCAGCAGCTTGCTGCAGTATGAGCAGTTCTTC; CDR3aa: CASSLLQYEQFF